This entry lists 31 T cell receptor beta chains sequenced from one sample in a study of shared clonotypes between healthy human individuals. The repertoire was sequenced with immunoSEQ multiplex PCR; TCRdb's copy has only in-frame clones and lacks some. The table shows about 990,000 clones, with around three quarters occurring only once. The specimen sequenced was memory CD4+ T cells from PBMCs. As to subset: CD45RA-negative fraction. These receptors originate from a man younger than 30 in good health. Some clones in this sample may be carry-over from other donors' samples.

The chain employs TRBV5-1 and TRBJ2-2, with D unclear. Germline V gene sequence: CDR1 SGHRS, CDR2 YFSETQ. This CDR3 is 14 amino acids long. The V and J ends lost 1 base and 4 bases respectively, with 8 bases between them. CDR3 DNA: TGCGCCAGCAGCTTGCCGCAGAGCACCGGGGAGCTGTTTTTT. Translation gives CASSLPQSTGELFF.

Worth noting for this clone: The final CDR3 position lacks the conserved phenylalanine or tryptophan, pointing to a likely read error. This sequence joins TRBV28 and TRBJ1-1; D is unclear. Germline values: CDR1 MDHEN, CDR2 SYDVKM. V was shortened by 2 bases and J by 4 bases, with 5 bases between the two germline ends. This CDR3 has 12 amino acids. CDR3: CASSLVGTEAFP. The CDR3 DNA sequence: TGTGCCAGCAGTTTAGTGGGCACTGAAGCTTTCCCT.

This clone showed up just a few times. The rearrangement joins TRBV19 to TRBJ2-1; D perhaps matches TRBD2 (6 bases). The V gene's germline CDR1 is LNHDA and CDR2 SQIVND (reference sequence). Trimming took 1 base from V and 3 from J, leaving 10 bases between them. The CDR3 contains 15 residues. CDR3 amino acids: CASSIGGNIYNEQFF. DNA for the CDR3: TGTGCCAGTAGTATAGGCGGGAATATCTACAATGAGCAGTTCTTC.

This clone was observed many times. CDR3 loop: CASSRNGGSNTEAFF. The CDR3 nucleotides read TGTGCCAGCAGCCGAAATGGGGGCTCCAACACTGAAGCTTTCTTT. This chain uses TRBV7-3 with TRBJ1-1, with a weak D call TRBD1 (6 bases). The CDR3 length is 15 residues. Germline CDR1 SGHTA, CDR2 FQGTGA. V lost 5 bases and J 2 bases, leaving 15 bases between the germline ends.

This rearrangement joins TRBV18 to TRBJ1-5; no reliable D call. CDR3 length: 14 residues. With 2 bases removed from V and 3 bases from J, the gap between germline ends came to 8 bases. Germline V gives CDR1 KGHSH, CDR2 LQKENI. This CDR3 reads CASSPALSNQPQHF. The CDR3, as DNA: TGTGCCAGCTCACCAGCGCTCTCCAATCAGCCCCAGCATTTT.

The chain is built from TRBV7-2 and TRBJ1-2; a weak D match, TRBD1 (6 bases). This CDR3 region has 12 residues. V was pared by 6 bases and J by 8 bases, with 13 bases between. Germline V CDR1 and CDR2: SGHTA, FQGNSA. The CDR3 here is CASSEQGRGYTF. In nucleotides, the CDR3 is TGTGCCAGCAGTGAACAGGGAAGGGGCTACACCTTC. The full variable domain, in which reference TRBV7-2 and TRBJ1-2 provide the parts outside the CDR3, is GAGVSQSPSNKVTEKGKDVELRCDPISGHTALYWYRQSLGQGLEFLIYFQGNSAPDKSGLPSDRFSAERTGGSVSTLTIQRTQQEDSAVYLCASSEQGRGYTFGSGTRLTVV.

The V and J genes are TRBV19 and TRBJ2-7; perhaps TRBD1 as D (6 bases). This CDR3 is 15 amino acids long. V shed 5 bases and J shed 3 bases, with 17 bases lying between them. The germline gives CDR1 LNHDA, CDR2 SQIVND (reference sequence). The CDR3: CASSLDSSSRYEQYF. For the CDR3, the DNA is TGTGCCAGTAGTTTGGACAGTTCTTCCCGCTACGAGCAGTACTTC.

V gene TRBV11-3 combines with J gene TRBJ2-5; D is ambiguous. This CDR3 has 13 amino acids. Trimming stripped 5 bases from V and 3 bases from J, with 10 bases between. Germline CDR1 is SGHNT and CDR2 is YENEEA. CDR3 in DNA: TGTGCCAGCAGCCCGGACGGAGAAGAGACCCAGTACTTC. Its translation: CASSPDGEETQYF.

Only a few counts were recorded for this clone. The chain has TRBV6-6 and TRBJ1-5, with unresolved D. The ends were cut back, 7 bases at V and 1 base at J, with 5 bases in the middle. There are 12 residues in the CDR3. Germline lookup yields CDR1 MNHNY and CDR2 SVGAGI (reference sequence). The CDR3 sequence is CASTASNQPQHF. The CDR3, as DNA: TGTGCCAGCACCGCCAGCAATCAGCCCCAGCATTTT.

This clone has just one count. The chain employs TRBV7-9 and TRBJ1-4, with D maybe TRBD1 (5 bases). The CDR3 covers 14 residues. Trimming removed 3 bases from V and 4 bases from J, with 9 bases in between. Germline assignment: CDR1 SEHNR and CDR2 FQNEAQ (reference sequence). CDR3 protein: CASSFGAGNEKLFF. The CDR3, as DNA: TGTGCCAGCAGCTTTGGGGCGGGTAATGAAAAACTGTTTTTT.

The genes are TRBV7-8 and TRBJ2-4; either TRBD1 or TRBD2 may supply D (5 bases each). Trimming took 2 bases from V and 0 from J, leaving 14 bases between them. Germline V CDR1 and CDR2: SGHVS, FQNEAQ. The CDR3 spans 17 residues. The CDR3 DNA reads TGTGCCAGCAGCTTATCGGGGCAGCGAGTAGCCAAAAACATTCAGTACTTC. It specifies CASSLSGQRVAKNIQYF.

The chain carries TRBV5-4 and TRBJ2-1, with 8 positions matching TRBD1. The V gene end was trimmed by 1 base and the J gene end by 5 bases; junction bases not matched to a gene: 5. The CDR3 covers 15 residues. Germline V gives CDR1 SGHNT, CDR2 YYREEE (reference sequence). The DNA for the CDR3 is TGTGCCAGCAGCTTGACGACAGGGGCCCACAATGAGCAGTTCTTC. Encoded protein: CASSLTTGAHNEQFF.

This chain's CDR3 is CASSLGLADYNEQFF. The CDR3 DNA reads TGTGCCAGCAGCTTGGGTCTAGCGGATTACAATGAGCAGTTCTTC. V gene TRBV5-4 combines with J gene TRBJ2-1, with 7 bases identical to TRBD2. The CDR3 extends over 15 amino acids. V trimming: 0 bases; J trimming: 4 bases; junction bases outside the gene matches: 4. Looked up from germline, CDR1 is SGHNT and CDR2 is YYREEE (reference sequence).

The CDR3 DNA follows: TGTGCCAGCAGTTTAGGGTACCCGGGACAGGAAGCTTTCTTT. It codes for CASSLGYPGQEAFF. The chain links TRBV27 to TRBJ1-1, with 7 bases matching TRBD1. The germline CDR1 and CDR2 sequences are MNHEY and SMNVEV (reference sequence). The CDR3 sequence is 14 residues long. V gave up 2 bases and J gave up 8 bases; unmatched junction bases: 8.

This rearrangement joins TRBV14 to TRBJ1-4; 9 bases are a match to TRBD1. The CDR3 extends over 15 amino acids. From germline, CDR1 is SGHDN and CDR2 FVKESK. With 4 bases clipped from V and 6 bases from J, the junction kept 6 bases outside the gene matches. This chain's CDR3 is CASSRMGQGHEKLFF. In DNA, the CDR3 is TGTGCCAGCAGCCGAATGGGACAGGGACATGAAAAACTGTTTTTT.

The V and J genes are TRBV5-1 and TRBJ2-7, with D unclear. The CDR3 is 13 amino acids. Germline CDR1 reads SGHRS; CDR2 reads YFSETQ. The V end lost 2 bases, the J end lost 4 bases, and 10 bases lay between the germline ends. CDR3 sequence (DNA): TGCGCCAGCAGCTTCAACATCGGGTACGAGCAGTACTTC. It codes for CASSFNIGYEQYF. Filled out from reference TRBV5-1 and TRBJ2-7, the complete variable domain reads KAGVTQTPRYLIKTRGQQVTLSCSPISGHRSVSWYQQTPGQGLQFLFEYFSETQRNKGNFPGRFSGRQFSNSRSEMNVSTLELGDSALYLCASSFNIGYEQYFGPGTRLTVT.

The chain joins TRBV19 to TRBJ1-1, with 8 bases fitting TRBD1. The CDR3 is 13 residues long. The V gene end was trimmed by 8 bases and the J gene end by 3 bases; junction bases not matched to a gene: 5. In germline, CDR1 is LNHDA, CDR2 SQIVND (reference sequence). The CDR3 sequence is CASWRTGHTEAFF. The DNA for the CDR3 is TGTGCCAGTTGGAGGACAGGGCACACTGAAGCTTTCTTT.

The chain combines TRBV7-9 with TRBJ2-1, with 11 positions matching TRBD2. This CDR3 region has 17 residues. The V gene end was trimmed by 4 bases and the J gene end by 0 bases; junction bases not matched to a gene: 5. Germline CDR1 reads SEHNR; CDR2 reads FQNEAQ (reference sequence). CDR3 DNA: TGTGCCAGCAGCTCGGGACTAGCGGAAAGCTCCTACAATGAGCAGTTCTTC. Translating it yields CASSSGLAESSYNEQFF.

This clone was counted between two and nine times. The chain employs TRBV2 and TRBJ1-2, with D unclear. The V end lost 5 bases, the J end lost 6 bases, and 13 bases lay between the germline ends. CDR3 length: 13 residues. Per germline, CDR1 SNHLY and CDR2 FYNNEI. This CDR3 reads CASSPGPWDGYTF. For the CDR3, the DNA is TGTGCCAGCAGTCCCGGTCCCTGGGATGGCTACACCTTC. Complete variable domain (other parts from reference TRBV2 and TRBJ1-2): EPEVTQTPSHQVTQMGQEVILRCVPISNHLYFYWYRQILGQKVEFLVSFYNNEISEKSEIFDDQFSVERPDGSNFTLKIRSTKLEDSAMYFCASSPGPWDGYTFGSGTRLTVV.

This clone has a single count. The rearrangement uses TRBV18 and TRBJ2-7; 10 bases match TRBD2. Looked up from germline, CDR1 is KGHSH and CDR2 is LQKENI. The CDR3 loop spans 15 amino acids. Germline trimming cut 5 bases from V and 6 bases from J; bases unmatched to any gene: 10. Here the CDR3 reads CASSTLAGPLGEQYF. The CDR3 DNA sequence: TGTGCCAGCTCAACACTAGCGGGACCCCTAGGCGAGCAGTACTTC.

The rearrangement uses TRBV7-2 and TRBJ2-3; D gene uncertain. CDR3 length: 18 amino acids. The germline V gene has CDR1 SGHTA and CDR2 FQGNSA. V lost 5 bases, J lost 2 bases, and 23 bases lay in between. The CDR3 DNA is TGTGCCAGCAGCCGACCCCCCTTCGCGAGACGGAACACAGATACGCAGTATTTT. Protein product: CASSRPPFARRNTDTQYF.

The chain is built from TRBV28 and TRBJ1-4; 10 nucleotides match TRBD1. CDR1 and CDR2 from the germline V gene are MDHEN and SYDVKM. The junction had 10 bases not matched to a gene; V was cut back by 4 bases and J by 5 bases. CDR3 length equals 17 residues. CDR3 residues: CASSSPGQGWRNEKLFF. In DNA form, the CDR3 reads TGTGCCAGCAGTTCGCCGGGACAGGGGTGGCGGAATGAAAAACTGTTTTTT.

The CDR3 DNA is TGTGCCAGCAGCACGCTTCCAGGGATGGGGCTTAATCAGCCCCAGCATTTT. Its protein is CASSTLPGMGLNQPQHF. The rearrangement uses TRBV5-5 and TRBJ1-5; D is possibly TRBD1 (5 bases). The CDR3 sequence is 17 residues long. Trimming removed 4 bases at V and 4 bases at J, with 21 bases between. Germline-derived CDR1 and CDR2 are SGHKS and YYEKEE (reference sequence).

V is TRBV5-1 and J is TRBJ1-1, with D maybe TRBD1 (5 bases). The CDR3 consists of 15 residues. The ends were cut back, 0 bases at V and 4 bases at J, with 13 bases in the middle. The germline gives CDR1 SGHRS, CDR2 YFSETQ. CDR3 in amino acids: CASSLAMTGGTEAFF. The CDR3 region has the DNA TGCGCCAGCAGCTTGGCCATGACTGGGGGCACTGAAGCTTTCTTT.

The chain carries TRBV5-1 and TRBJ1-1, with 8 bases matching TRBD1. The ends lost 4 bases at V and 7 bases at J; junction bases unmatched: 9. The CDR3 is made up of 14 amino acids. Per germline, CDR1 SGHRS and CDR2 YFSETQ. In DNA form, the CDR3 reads TGCGCCAGCAGCCACGGGGCAGGGGGCAGTGAAGCTTTCTTT. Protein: CASSHGAGGSEAFF.

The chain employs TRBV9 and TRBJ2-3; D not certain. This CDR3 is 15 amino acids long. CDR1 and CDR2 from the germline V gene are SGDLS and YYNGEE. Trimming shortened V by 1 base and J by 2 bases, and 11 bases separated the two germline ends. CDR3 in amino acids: CASSVFTGITDTQYF. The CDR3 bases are TGTGCCAGCAGCGTATTCACTGGGATCACAGATACGCAGTATTTT.

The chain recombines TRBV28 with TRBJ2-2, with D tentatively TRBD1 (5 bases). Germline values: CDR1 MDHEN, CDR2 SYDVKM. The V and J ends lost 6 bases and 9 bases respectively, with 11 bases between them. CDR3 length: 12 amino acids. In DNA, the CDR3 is TGTGCCAGCAGACCGTGGGGCCGGGAGCTGTTTTTT. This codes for CASRPWGRELFF. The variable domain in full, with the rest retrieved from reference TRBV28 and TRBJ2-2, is DVKVTQSSRYLVKRTGEKVFLECVQDMDHENMFWYRQDPGLGLRLIYFSYDVKMKEKGDIPEGYSVSREKKERFSLILESASTNQTSMYLCASRPWGRELFFGEGSRLTVL.

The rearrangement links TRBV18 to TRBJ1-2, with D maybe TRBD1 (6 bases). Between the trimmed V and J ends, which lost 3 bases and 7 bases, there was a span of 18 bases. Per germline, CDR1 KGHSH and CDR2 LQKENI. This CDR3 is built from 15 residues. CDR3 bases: TGTGCCAGCTCACCTACTGTTAGGGGGGCCCCTGGCTACACCTTC. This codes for CASSPTVRGAPGYTF.

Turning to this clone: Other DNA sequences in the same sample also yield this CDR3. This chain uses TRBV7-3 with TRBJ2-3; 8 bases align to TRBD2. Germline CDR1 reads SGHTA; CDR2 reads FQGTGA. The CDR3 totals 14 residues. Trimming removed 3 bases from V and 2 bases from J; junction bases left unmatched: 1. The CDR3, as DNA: TGTGCCAGCAGCTTGACTAGCGACACAGATACGCAGTATTTT. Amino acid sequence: CASSLTSDTDTQYF.

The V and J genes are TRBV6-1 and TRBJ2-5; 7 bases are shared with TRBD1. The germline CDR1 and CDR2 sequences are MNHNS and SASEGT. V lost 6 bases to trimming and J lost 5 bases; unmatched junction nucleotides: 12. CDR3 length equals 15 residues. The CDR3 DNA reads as TGTGCCAGCAGCAAGACAGGGATAGGGGATGAGACCCAGTACTTC. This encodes CASSKTGIGDETQYF.

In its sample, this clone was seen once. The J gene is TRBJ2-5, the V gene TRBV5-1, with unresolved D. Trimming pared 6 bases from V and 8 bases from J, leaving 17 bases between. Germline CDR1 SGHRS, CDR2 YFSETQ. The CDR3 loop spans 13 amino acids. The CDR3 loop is CASTSGVGETQYF. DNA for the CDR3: TGCGCCAGCACCTCCGGAGTTGGGGAAACCCAGTACTTC.